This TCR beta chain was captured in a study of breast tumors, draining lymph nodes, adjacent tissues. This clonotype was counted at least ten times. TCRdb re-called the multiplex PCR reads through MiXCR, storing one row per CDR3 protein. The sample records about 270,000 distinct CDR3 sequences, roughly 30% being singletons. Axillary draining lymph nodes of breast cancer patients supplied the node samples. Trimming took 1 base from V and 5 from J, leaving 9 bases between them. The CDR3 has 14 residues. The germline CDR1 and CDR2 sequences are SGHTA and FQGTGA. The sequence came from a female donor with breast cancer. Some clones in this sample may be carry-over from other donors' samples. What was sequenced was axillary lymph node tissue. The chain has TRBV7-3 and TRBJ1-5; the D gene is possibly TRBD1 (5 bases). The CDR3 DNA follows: TGTGCCAGCAGCTTAAGTCAGGGCCATCAGCCCCAGCATTTT. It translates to CASSLSQGHQPQHF.